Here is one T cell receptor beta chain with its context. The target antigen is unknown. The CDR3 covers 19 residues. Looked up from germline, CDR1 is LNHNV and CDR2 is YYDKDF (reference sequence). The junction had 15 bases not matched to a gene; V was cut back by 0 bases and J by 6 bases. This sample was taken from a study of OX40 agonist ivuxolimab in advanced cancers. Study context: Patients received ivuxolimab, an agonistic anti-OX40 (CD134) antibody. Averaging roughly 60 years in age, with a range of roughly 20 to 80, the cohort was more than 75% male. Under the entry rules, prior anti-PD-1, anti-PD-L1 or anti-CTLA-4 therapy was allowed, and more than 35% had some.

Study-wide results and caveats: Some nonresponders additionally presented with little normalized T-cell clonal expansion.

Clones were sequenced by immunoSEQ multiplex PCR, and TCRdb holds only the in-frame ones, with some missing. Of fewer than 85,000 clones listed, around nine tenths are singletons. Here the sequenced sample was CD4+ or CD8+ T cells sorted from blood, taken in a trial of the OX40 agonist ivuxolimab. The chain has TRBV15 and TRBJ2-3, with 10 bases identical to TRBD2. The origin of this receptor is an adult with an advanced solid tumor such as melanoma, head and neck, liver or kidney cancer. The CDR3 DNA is TGTGCCACCAGCAGAGAAACCCGATTGTTAGCGGGGGGTCAGGATACGCAGTATTTT. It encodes CATSRETRLLAGGQDTQYF. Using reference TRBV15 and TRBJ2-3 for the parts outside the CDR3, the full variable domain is DAMVIQNPRYQVTQFGKPVTLSCSQTLNHNVMYWYQQKSSQAPKLLFHYYDKDFNNEADTPDNFQSRRPNTSFCFLDIRSPGLGDTAMYLCATSRETRLLAGGQDTQYFGPGTRLTVL.